Here is one T cell receptor (beta chain) with its context. Its antigen is currently unknown. A multiplex PCR was run with 60 Vbeta primers and 13 Jbeta primers. The table came from immunoSEQ multiplex PCR; TCRdb's copy has only in-frame clones and leaves some out. Seen here are just over 150,000 clones, 70% to 90% observed once, and the top ten hold under 2%. This specimen belongs to a study of cytomegalovirus exposure and HLA in healthy donors. Study results and limitations: It emerged from a later analysis that several of the most significant clusters appeared to be linked to common viral pathogens. The dataset shows that most TCR sequences were rare, while some public TCRs occurred in many donors.

The V and J ends lost 8 bases and 3 bases respectively, with 13 bases between them. The CDR3 extends over 14 amino acids. The germline gives CDR1 MNHNY, CDR2 SVGAGI (reference sequence). The chain has TRBV6-6 and TRBJ1-4; D is unresolved. Sample: PBMCs. The sequence was collected from a woman between 18 and 29 years old in good health and CMV-seronegative. Written as DNA, the CDR3 is TGTGCCAGCTACTCCAAGGAGGCTAATGAAAAACTGTTTTTT. This sequence encodes CASYSKEANEKLFF.